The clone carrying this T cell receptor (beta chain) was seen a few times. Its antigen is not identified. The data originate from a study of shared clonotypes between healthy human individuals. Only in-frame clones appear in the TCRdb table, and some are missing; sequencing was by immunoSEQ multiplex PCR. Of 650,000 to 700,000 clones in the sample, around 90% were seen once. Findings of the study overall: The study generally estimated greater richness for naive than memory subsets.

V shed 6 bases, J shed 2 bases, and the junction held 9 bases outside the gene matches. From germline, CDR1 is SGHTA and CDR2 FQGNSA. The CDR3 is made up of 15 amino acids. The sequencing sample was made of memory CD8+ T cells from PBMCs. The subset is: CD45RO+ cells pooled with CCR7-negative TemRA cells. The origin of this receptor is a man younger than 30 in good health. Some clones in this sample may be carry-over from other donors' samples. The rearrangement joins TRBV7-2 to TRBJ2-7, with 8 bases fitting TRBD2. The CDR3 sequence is CASRTRREGTYEQYF. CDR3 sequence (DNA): TGTGCCAGCAGGACTCGCCGGGAGGGGACCTACGAGCAGTACTTC. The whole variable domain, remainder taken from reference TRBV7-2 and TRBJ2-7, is GAGVSQSPSNKVTEKGKDVELRCDPISGHTALYWYRQSLGQGLEFLIYFQGNSAPDKSGLPSDRFSAERTGGSVSTLTIQRTQQEDSAVYLCASRTRREGTYEQYFGPGTRLTVT.